Presented here are 8 T cell receptor beta chains from one specimen sequenced in a study of T-cell reconstitution after alpha-beta-depleted transplantation in children. For TCRbeta, the library was prepared with unique molecular identifiers. TCRdb fed the PCR reads into MiXCR, producing one record per CDR3 protein. The sample has some 600,000 distinct CDR3 sequences, around 13% seen once. The sequences come from PBMCs, mostly from graft donor cells, collected 360 days after TCRalphabeta/CD19-depleted stem cell transplant. The receptors derive from a male patient between 10 and 17 years old who had a stem cell transplant for acute myeloid leukemia, so the T cells may come from the graft donor.

This clonotype has a count of ten or more. The genes are TRBV11-2 and TRBJ2-1; a possible D gene is TRBD2 (5 bases). Germline loops: CDR1 SGHAT, CDR2 FQNNGV. The CDR3 is 12 amino acids. The V and J ends lost 3 bases and 9 bases respectively, with 9 bases between them. CDR3 amino acids: CASSLDSAEQFF. The CDR3 coding sequence is TGTGCCAGCAGCTTGGACTCGGCTGAGCAGTTCTTC.

Comments on this clonotype: One base away lies a much larger clone, so this may be a sequencing read error. The gene calls are TRBV18 and TRBJ2-3, with 7 positions matching TRBD2. The CDR3 loop spans 17 amino acids. The germline V gene has CDR1 KGHSH and CDR2 LQKENI. The DNA for the CDR3 is TGTGCCATCTCACCACTCGGCGGGAGTTCTATCCCAGATACGCAGTATTTT. Its protein product is CAISPLGGSSIPDTQYF.

This clonotype was counted many times. J is TRBJ2-7 and V is TRBV7-9; D is perhaps TRBD2 (6 bases). V was clipped by 2 bases and J by 6 bases, with 14 bases between them. Germline V CDR1 and CDR2: SEHNR, FQNEAQ (reference sequence). The CDR3 is 14 residues long. The CDR3 region is CASSLNPSEGEQYF. CDR3 coding DNA: TGTGCCAGCAGCTTAAATCCATCGGAGGGCGAGCAGTACTTC.

This clonotype occurred a few times. V and J are TRBV15 and TRBJ2-7, with TRBD2 matching 9 bases. The CDR3 contains 16 residues. CDR1 and CDR2 from the germline V gene are LNHNV and YYDKDF (reference sequence). V lost 0 bases and J lost 5; bases outside the gene matches: 8. CDR3 in amino acids: CATSREQLAGFNEQYF. The CDR3, as DNA: TGTGCCACCAGCAGAGAGCAGCTAGCGGGATTCAACGAGCAGTACTTC.

This clonotype was counted at least ten times. V is TRBV9 and J is TRBJ2-2, with D maybe TRBD2 (5 bases). The germline V gene encodes CDR1 SGDLS and CDR2 YYNGEE. The CDR3 has 15 amino acids. Trimming cost V 5 bases and J 2 bases, with 13 bases left between them. As DNA, the CDR3 is TGTGCCAGCAGACCAGGACTCTTAAACACCGGGGAGCTGTTTTTT. Amino acid sequence: CASRPGLLNTGELFF.

The chain employs TRBV4-3 and TRBJ2-3; D possibly corresponds to TRBD1 (5 bases). The CDR3 runs to 14 residues. Germline V lookup: CDR1 LGHNA, CDR2 YSLEER. Trimming shortened V by 6 bases and J by 0 bases, and 10 bases separated the two germline ends. The CDR3 coding sequence is TGCGCCAGCAGACCCCGACAGAGCACAGATACGCAGTATTTT. It specifies CASRPRQSTDTQYF.

This clonotype was picked up a small number of times. This chain links TRBV27 with TRBJ1-2; the D is unclear. The CDR3 has 16 residues. Deletions cut 2 bases from V and 2 bases from J, with 15 bases between. Per the germline V gene, CDR1 is MNHEY and CDR2 is SMNVEV (reference sequence). DNA for the CDR3: TGTGCCAGCAGTTTAGGTCTGCCGGCAGGAAACTATGGCTACACCTTC. Translated, it gives CASSLGLPAGNYGYTF.

The V and J genes are TRBV5-1 and TRBJ2-1, with 11 bases fitting TRBD2. CDR3 length: 17 amino acids. Per the germline V gene, CDR1 is SGHRS and CDR2 is YFSETQ. Unmatched junction bases numbered 8, after V lost 4 bases and J lost 2 bases. The CDR3: CASSLVAGGPPYNEQFF. The CDR3 DNA follows: TGCGCCAGCAGCCTGGTAGCGGGAGGGCCCCCCTACAATGAGCAGTTCTTC.